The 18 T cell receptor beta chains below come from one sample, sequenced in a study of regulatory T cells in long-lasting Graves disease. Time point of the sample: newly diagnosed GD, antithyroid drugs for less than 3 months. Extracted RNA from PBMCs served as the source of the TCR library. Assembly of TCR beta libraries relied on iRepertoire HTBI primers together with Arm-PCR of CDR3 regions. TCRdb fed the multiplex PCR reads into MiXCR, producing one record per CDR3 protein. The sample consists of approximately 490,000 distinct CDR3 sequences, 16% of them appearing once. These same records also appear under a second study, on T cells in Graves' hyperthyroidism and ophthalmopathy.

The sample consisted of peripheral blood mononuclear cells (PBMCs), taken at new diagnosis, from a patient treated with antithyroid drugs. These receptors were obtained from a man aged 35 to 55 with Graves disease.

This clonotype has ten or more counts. CDR3 coding DNA: TGTGCCAGCAGTGAAGGGGCCATAGCCAAAAACATTCAGTACTTC. It is translated as CASSEGAIAKNIQYF. The V call is TRBV6-1, the J call TRBJ2-4; D gene ambiguous. V lost 1 base and J lost 0, with 7 bases in between. Germline values: CDR1 MNHNS, CDR2 SASEGT. This CDR3 comprises 15 residues.

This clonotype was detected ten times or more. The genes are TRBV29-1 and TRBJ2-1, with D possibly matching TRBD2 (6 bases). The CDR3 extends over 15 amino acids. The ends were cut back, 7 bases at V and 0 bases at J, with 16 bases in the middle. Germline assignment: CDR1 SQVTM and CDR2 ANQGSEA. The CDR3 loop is CSATLAVSSYNEQFF. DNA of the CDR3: TGCAGCGCCACGTTAGCGGTGAGCTCCTACAATGAGCAGTTCTTC.

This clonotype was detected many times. CDR3 bases: TGTGCCATCAGTGAGTCGACGGCGGAAGAAGAGACCCAGTACTTC. The encoded protein is CAISESTAEEETQYF. This rearrangement joins TRBV10-3 to TRBJ2-5; D unresolved. CDR3 size: 15 residues. Germline V gene sequence: CDR1 ENHRY, CDR2 SYGVKD. V was shortened by 0 bases and J by 3 bases, with 11 bases between the two germline ends.

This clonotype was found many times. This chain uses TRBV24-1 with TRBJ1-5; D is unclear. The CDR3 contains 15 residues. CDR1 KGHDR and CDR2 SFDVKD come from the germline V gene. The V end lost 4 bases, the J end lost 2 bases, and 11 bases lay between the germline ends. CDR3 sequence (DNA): TGTGCCACCAGTGACCCCTCCGGGGGCAATCAGCCCCAGCATTTT. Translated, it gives CATSDPSGGNQPQHF.

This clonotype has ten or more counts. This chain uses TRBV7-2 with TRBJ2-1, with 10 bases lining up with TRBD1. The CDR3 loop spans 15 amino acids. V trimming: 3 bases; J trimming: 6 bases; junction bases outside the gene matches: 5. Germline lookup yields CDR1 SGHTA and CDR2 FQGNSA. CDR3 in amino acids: CASSFRDRGFNEQFF. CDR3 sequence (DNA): TGTGCCAGCAGCTTCCGGGACAGGGGTTTCAATGAGCAGTTCTTC.

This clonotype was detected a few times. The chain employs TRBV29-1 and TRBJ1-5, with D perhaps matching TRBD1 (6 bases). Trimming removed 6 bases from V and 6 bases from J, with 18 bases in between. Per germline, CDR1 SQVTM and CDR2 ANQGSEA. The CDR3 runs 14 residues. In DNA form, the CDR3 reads TGCAGCGTCGCAGGGGACCGAGTGGGTCAGCCCCAGCATTTT. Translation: CSVAGDRVGQPQHF.

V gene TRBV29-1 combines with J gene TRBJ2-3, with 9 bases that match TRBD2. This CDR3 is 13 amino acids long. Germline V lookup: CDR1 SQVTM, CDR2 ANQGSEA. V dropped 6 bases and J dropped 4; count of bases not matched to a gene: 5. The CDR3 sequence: CSVAREGPDTQYF. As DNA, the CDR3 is TGCAGCGTCGCGCGGGAGGGCCCAGATACGCAGTATTTT.

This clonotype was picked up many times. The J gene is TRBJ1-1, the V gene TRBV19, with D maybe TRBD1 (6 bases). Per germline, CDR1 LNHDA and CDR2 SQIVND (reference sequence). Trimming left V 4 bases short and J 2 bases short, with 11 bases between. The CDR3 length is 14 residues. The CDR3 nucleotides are TGTGCCAGTAGTAACCCGGGACACAACACTGAAGCTTTCTTT. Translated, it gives CASSNPGHNTEAFF.

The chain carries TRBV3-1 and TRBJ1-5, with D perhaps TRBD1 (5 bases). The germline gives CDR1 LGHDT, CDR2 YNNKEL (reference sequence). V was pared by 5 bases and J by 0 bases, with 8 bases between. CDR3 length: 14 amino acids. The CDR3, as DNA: TGTGCCAGCAGCTGGACACATAGCAATCAGCCCCAGCATTTT. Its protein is CASSWTHSNQPQHF. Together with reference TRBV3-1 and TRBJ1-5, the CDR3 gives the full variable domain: DTAVSQTPKYLVTQMGNDKSIKCEQNLGHDTMYWYKQDSKKFLKIMFSYNNKELIINETVPNRFSPKSPDKAHLNLHINSLELGDSAVYFCASSWTHSNQPQHFGDGTRLSIL.

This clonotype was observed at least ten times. The CDR3 reads CASSLGGGAPSEQFF. CDR3 nucleotides: TGTGCCAGCAGTTTAGGAGGGGGCGCCCCCAGTGAGCAGTTCTTC. The chain joins TRBV28 to TRBJ2-1; weak D call: TRBD1 (7 bases). The CDR3 has 15 residues. CDR1 and CDR2 (germline): MDHEN, SYDVKM. Deletions cut 2 bases from V and 9 bases from J, with 17 bases between.

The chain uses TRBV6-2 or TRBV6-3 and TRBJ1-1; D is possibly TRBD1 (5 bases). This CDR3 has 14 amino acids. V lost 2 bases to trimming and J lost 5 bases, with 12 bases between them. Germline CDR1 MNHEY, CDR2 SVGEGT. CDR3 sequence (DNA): TGTGCCAGCAGTTACGGGTCCGGGGGGACTGAAGCTTTCTTT. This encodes CASSYGSGGTEAFF.

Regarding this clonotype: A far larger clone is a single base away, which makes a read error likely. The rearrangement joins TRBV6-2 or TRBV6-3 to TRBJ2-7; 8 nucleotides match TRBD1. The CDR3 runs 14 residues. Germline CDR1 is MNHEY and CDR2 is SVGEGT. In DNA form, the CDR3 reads TGTGCCAGTAGAAGGGACAGGAACATCTACGTGCAGTACTTC. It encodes CASRRDRNIYVQYF.

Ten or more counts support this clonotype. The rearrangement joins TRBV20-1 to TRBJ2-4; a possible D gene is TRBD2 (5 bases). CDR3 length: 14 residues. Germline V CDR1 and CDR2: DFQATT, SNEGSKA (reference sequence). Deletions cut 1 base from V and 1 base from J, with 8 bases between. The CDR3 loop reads CSARVIAAKNIQYF. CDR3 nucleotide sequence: TGCAGTGCTAGAGTTATAGCGGCCAAAAACATTCAGTACTTC.

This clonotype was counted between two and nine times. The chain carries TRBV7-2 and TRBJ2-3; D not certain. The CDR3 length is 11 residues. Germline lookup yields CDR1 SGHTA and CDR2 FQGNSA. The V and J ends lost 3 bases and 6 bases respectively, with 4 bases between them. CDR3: CASSFEDTQYF. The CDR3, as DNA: TGTGCCAGCAGCTTCGAGGATACGCAGTATTTT.

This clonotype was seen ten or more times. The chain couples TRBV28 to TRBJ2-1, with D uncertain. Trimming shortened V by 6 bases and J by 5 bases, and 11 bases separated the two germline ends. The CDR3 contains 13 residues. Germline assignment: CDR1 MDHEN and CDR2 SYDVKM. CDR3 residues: CASRGLPNNEQFF. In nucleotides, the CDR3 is TGTGCCAGCAGGGGGTTACCTAACAATGAGCAGTTCTTC.

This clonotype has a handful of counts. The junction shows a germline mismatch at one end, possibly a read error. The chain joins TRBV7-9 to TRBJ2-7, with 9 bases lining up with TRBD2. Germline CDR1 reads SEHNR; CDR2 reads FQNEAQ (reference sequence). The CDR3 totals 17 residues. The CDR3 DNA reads TGTGCCAGCAGCTTAGTTAGCGGGAGCGATTCGGGGGTCGAGCGGTACTTC. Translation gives CASSLVSGSDSGVERYF.

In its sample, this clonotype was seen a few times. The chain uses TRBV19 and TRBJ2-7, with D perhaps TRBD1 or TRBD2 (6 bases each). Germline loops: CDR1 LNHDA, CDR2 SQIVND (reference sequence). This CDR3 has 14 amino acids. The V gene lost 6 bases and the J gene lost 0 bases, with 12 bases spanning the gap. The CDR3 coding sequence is TGTGCCAGTAGGTGGGGGGCCTCCTCCTACGAGCAGTACTTC. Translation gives CASRWGASSYEQYF. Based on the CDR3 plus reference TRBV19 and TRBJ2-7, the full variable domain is DGGITQSPKYLFRKEGQNVTLSCEQNLNHDAMYWYRQDPGQGLRLIYYSQIVNDFQKGDIAEGYSVSREKKESFPLTVTSAQKNPTAFYLCASRWGASSYEQYFGPGTRLTVT.

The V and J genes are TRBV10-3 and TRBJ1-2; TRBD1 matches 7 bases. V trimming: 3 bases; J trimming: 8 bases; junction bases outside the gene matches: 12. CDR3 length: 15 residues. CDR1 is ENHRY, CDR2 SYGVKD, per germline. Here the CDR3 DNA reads TGTGCCATCAGTGACCTCAGGGACAGTAAAGGCGGCTACACCTTC. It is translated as CAISDLRDSKGGYTF.